The T cell receptor beta chain under discussion was sequenced for a study of T cell responses to AZD1222 COVID-19 vaccine. General study results and limits: Clonal diversity may have been underestimated in mostly white British donors. None of the repertoires were sampled until the peak T cell response had passed. Reportedly, close to half of spike-specific TCRs are directed against unmutated variant regions.

TCRdb's table, derived via immunoSEQ multiplex PCR, lists solely in-frame clones and lacks some. The sample lists 95,000 to 110,000 clones; around nine tenths were seen once. This clone is a singleton in its sample. Its antigen is still unknown. The TCR originated in an adult who received the MenACWY meningococcal vaccine as a control. The material was peripheral blood, obtained 28 days after the second dose of the MenACWY control vaccine.

The CDR3 DNA is TGCAGTGCTAGTGCGGGACAGGGCGGCAATCAGCCCCAGCATTTT. Protein product: CSASAGQGGNQPQHF. The chain links TRBV20-1 to TRBJ1-5; TRBD1 matches at 9 bases. CDR3 length equals 15 residues. Losses at the gene ends were 3 bases for V and 2 bases for J; bases not matched to a gene: 5. Germline V gene data show CDR1 as DFQATT and CDR2 as SNEGSKA (reference sequence).